These T cell receptor beta chains were read from a single sample in a study of identical twins. TCRdb fed the 5' RACE reads into MiXCR, producing one record per CDR3 protein. The data contain 690,000 or so distinct CDR3 sequences, around 8.6% of them singletons. These sequences were also reported in another study, on yellow fever vaccine responses in identical twins.

Sequenced sample: PBMCs. These TCRs come from a woman aged 18-35 years in good health. The CDR3 runs from the conserved cysteine through the conserved F or W. Fields, in order: clone size, J gene, V gene, D gene, CDR3 protein, CDR3 DNA. D genes are given only for firm matches. Clone size is stated in some rows and not others, as once, few, many or a class when expanded.

size: .
J: TRBJ2-7
V: TRBV3-1
D: .
CDR3: CASRAGQGSYEQYF
DNA: TGTGCCAGCAGAGCAGGTCAAGGGAGCTACGAGCAGTACTTC

size: few
J: TRBJ2-3
V: TRBV7-8
D: .
CDR3: CASSLTQTSTDTQYF
DNA: TGTGCCAGCAGCTTAACTCAGACCTCTACAGATACGCAGTATTTT

size: .
J: TRBJ2-3
V: TRBV4-2
D: TRBD2
CDR3: CASSKGASGANTDTQYF
DNA: TGTGCCAGCAGCAAGGGGGCTAGCGGGGCCAACACAGATACGCAGTATTTT

size: many
J: TRBJ1-1
V: TRBV7-9
D: .
CDR3: CASSLVGGTATEAFF
DNA: TGTGCCAGCAGCTTAGTTGGGGGGACGGCCACTGAAGCTTTCTTT

size: few
J: TRBJ2-2
V: TRBV14
D: TRBD1
CDR3: CASSHMTGINTGELFF
DNA: TGTGCCAGCAGCCACATGACAGGGATCAACACCGGGGAGCTGTTTTTT

size: .
J: TRBJ2-7
V: TRBV7-6
D: .
CDR3: CASSLWSSDIYEQYF
DNA: TGTGCCAGCAGCTTATGGTCGTCAGATATCTACGAGCAGTACTTC

size: many
J: TRBJ2-2
V: TRBV3-1
D: .
CDR3: CASSQREIDTGELFF
DNA: TGTGCCAGCAGCCAACGGGAGATCGACACCGGGGAGCTGTTTTTT

size: .
J: TRBJ2-5
V: TRBV24-1
D: .
CDR3: CATSDVGRASKETQYF
DNA: TGTGCCACCAGTGATGTGGGCAGGGCGAGTAAAGAGACCCAGTACTTC

size: many
J: TRBJ2-3
V: TRBV20-1
D: .
CDR3: CSAWGRPSNTDTQYF
DNA: TGCAGTGCTTGGGGCCGACCGTCCAACACAGATACGCAGTATTTT

size: many
J: TRBJ2-1
V: TRBV6-1
D: TRBD2
CDR3: CASSPFSGGVEQFF
DNA: TGTGCCAGCAGTCCCTTTAGCGGGGGGGTAGAGCAGTTCTTC

size: few
J: TRBJ2-1
V: TRBV7-2
D: .
CDR3: CASSSRTTKSDEQFF
DNA: TGTGCCAGCAGCTCGCGGACCACCAAAAGCGATGAGCAGTTCTTC

size: many
J: TRBJ2-3
V: TRBV9
D: .
CDR3: CASSVAGSEDTQYF
DNA: TGTGCCAGCAGCGTAGCGGGCTCAGAAGATACGCAGTATTTT

size: many
J: TRBJ1-2
V: TRBV7-2
D: .
CDR3: CASSLLQGYGYTF
DNA: TGTGCCAGCAGCTTGCTTCAGGGATATGGCTACACCTTC

size: many
J: TRBJ2-3
V: TRBV7-2
D: .
CDR3: CASSFLAGGADTQYF
DNA: TGTGCCAGCAGCTTCCTAGCCGGAGGGGCAGATACGCAGTATTTT

size: .
J: TRBJ2-3
V: TRBV29-1
D: TRBD2
CDR3: CSVGWSGGGTDTQYF
DNA: TGCAGCGTTGGGTGGAGCGGGGGCGGAACAGATACGCAGTATTTT

size: few
J: TRBJ1-4
V: TRBV6-5
D: TRBD1
CDR3: CASSFLNRGPREKLFF
DNA: TGTGCCAGCAGTTTCCTTAACAGGGGGCCGCGGGAAAAACTGTTTTTT

size: few
J: TRBJ2-3
V: TRBV24-1
D: .
CDR3: CATGGGNPTDTQYF
DNA: TGTGCCACCGGGGGCGGGAACCCCACAGATACGCAGTATTTT

size: few
J: TRBJ1-1
V: TRBV12-3/TRBV12-4
D: TRBD1
CDR3: CASSRDSPNTEAFF
DNA: TGTGCCAGCAGCCGGGACAGCCCGAACACTGAAGCTTTCTTT

size: .
J: TRBJ2-7
V: TRBV7-9
D: TRBD1
CDR3: CASSPPTGAQLYEQYF
DNA: TGTGCCAGCAGCCCTCCCACAGGGGCCCAGCTCTACGAGCAGTACTTC

size: few
J: TRBJ2-7
V: TRBV12-3/TRBV12-4
D: TRBD1
CDR3: CASTGTGDEQYF
DNA: TGTGCCAGCACCGGGACAGGGGATGAGCAGTACTTC

size: .
J: TRBJ2-5
V: TRBV13
D: .
CDR3: CASSLERPNFQETQYF
DNA: TGTGCCAGCAGCTTAGAACGGCCCAACTTCCAAGAGACCCAGTACTTC

size: few
J: TRBJ2-7
V: TRBV20-1
D: TRBD2
CDR3: CSARLHSGGQPREQYF
DNA: TGCAGTGCTAGATTACATAGCGGGGGGCAACCTAGGGAGCAGTACTTC

size: .
J: TRBJ1-1
V: TRBV20-1
D: .
CDR3: CSANFREATEAFF
DNA: TGCAGTGCAAATTTCCGGGAAGCCACAGAAGCTTTCTTT

size: .
J: TRBJ2-4
V: TRBV12-3/TRBV12-4
D: TRBD1
CDR3: CATAPGSGQGIAKNIQYF
DNA: TGTGCCACTGCCCCCGGGTCGGGACAGGGAATAGCCAAAAACATTCAGTACTTC

size: many
J: TRBJ2-6
V: TRBV28
D: TRBD1
CDR3: CASSPQGSGANVLTF
DNA: TGTGCCAGCAGCCCACAGGGGTCTGGGGCCAACGTCCTGACTTTC

size: .
J: TRBJ2-2
V: TRBV12-3/TRBV12-4
D: TRBD1
CDR3: CASRGTGSAGELFF
DNA: TGTGCCAGCAGGGGGACAGGGTCGGCCGGGGAGCTGTTTTTT

size: .
J: TRBJ1-6
V: TRBV12-3/TRBV12-4
D: .
CDR3: CASSSLRSYNSPLHF
DNA: TGTGCCAGCAGTTCCCTCCGCTCCTATAATTCACCCCTCCACTTT

size: few
J: TRBJ1-1
V: TRBV7-9
D: TRBD1
CDR3: CASSSPRDRGLNTEAFF
DNA: TGTGCCAGCAGCTCCCCGCGGGACAGGGGATTGAACACTGAAGCTTTCTTT

size: many
J: TRBJ2-1
V: TRBV5-1
D: TRBD2
CDR3: CASSPGGNNEQFF
DNA: TGCGCCAGCAGCCCGGGAGGGAACAATGAGCAGTTCTTC

size: many
J: TRBJ2-7
V: TRBV5-1
D: TRBD2
CDR3: CASSPYHQGLADTYEQYF
DNA: TGCGCCAGCAGCCCCTACCACCAAGGACTAGCGGACACCTACGAGCAGTACTTC

size: .
J: TRBJ1-5
V: TRBV14
D: .
CDR3: CASSQGGRHQPQHF
DNA: TGTGCCAGCAGCCAAGGGGGTCGACATCAGCCCCAGCATTTT

size: many
J: TRBJ1-5
V: TRBV12-3/TRBV12-4
D: .
CDR3: CASSHGQSNQPQHF
DNA: TGTGCCAGCAGCCATGGACAAAGCAATCAGCCCCAGCATTTT

size: few
J: TRBJ2-7
V: TRBV3-1
D: TRBD2
CDR3: CASSLGTSFYEQYF
DNA: TGTGCCAGCAGCCTCGGGACTAGTTTCTACGAGCAGTACTTC

size: .
J: TRBJ2-7
V: TRBV11-1
D: .
CDR3: CASSMTEYEQYF
DNA: TGTGCCAGCAGCATGACAGAGTACGAGCAGTACTTC

size: few
J: TRBJ2-5
V: TRBV11-2
D: .
CDR3: CASSLQLETQYF
DNA: TGTGCCAGCAGCTTACAGTTGGAGACCCAGTACTTC

size: many
J: TRBJ2-5
V: TRBV4-2
D: TRBD2
CDR3: CASSQDWTSRETQYF
DNA: TGTGCCAGCAGCCAAGATTGGACTAGCCGAGAGACCCAGTACTTC

size: few
J: TRBJ2-1
V: TRBV15
D: TRBD2
CDR3: CATSREGRGDNEQFF
DNA: TGTGCCACCAGCAGAGAGGGCCGGGGGGACAATGAGCAGTTCTTC

size: .
J: TRBJ2-2
V: TRBV24-1
D: TRBD1
CDR3: CATSEQGGRNTGELFF
DNA: TGTGCCACCAGTGAACAGGGGGGAAGGAACACCGGGGAGCTGTTTTTT

size: few
J: TRBJ1-6
V: TRBV4-3
D: TRBD1
CDR3: CASSQDVPGGFSPLHF
DNA: TGCGCCAGCAGCCAAGATGTCCCAGGGGGGTTTTCACCCCTCCACTTT

size: many
J: TRBJ2-1
V: TRBV3-1
D: TRBD1
CDR3: CASIRQGSHEQFF
DNA: TGTGCCAGCATTCGACAGGGGTCCCATGAGCAGTTCTTC

size: .
J: TRBJ2-1
V: TRBV3-1
D: .
CDR3: CASSWSNEQFF
DNA: TGTGCCAGCTCATGGTCCAATGAGCAGTTCTTC

size: once
J: TRBJ2-1
V: TRBV7-9
D: .
CDR3: CAMSSGLEGEAYNEQFF
DNA: TGTGCCATGAGCTCGGGGCTCGAGGGAGAGGCCTACAATGAGCAGTTCTTC

size: .
J: TRBJ1-2
V: TRBV7-9
D: .
CDR3: CASSYGQSSYGYTF
DNA: TGTGCCAGCAGCTATGGACAGTCCTCCTATGGCTACACCTTC

size: many
J: TRBJ2-6
V: TRBV29-1
D: .
CDR3: CSVRQDPAGANVLTF
DNA: TGCAGCGTAAGACAGGACCCCGCTGGGGCCAACGTCCTGACTTTC

size: many
J: TRBJ2-1
V: TRBV6-6
D: .
CDR3: CAAGALYNEQFF
DNA: TGTGCCGCGGGGGCACTCTACAATGAGCAGTTCTTC

size: many
J: TRBJ1-1
V: TRBV7-8
D: .
CDR3: CASSPGVSRAFF
DNA: TGTGCCAGCAGCCCGGGTGTGTCTCGAGCTTTCTTT

size: many
J: TRBJ1-4
V: TRBV7-2
D: .
CDR3: CASSSGRGNEKLFF
DNA: TGTGCCAGCAGCTCAGGAAGGGGAAATGAAAAACTGTTTTTT

size: few
J: TRBJ2-7
V: TRBV7-6
D: TRBD2
CDR3: CASSLTSGEGEQYF
DNA: TGTGCCAGCAGCTTGACTAGCGGGGAAGGTGAGCAGTACTTC

size: many
J: TRBJ2-1
V: TRBV2
D: .
CDR3: CASRERDGYNEQFF
DNA: TGTGCCAGCAGGGAGAGGGACGGCTACAATGAGCAGTTCTTC

size: few
J: TRBJ2-1
V: TRBV15
D: TRBD2
CDR3: CATSRDRNLAGGNEQFF
DNA: TGTGCCACCAGCAGAGATCGGAACCTAGCGGGAGGGAATGAGCAGTTCTTC

size: many
J: TRBJ2-1
V: TRBV6-2/TRBV6-3
D: .
CDR3: CASSYLPADLDEQFF
DNA: TGTGCCAGCAGTTACTTGCCAGCGGATTTAGATGAGCAGTTCTTC

size: few
J: TRBJ2-3
V: TRBV19
D: .
CDR3: CASSVGPERGDTQYF
DNA: TGTGCCAGTAGTGTCGGACCCGAGCGAGGAGATACGCAGTATTTT

size: .
J: TRBJ2-3
V: TRBV5-1
D: TRBD1
CDR3: CASSLAGTGATDTQYF
DNA: TGCGCCAGCAGCTTGGCAGGGACAGGGGCGACAGATACGCAGTATTTT

size: few
J: TRBJ2-3
V: TRBV20-1
D: .
CDR3: CSADYGASHPGTDTQYF
DNA: TGCAGTGCTGACTACGGGGCCAGTCATCCTGGCACAGATACGCAGTATTTT

size: .
J: TRBJ2-3
V: TRBV14
D: TRBD1
CDR3: CASSQVGQGAGDTQYF
DNA: TGTGCCAGCAGCCAAGTCGGGCAGGGGGCTGGAGATACGCAGTATTTT

size: .
J: TRBJ2-2
V: TRBV5-1
D: .
CDR3: CASSPTSLARNTGELFF
DNA: TGCGCCAGCAGCCCTACGTCGTTAGCGAGGAACACCGGGGAGCTGTTTTTT

size: few
J: TRBJ2-7
V: TRBV7-2
D: .
CDR3: CASSSGTPPYEQYF
DNA: TGTGCCAGCAGCTCCGGGACGCCACCCTACGAGCAGTACTTC

size: .
J: TRBJ2-1
V: TRBV20-1
D: TRBD2
CDR3: CSARYFLAGGRSEQFF
DNA: TGCAGTGCTAGATATTTTCTAGCGGGGGGGCGAAGTGAGCAGTTCTTC